Presented here are 16 T cell receptor beta chains from one specimen sequenced in a study of T cells in Graves' hyperthyroidism and ophthalmopathy (dated by TCRdb to 2018 to 2020). Libraries were built with multiplex PCR. Data came from an Illumina HiSeq 2000. The TCR beta CDR3 regions were amplified from the RNA transcripts. The first round of RT-PCR for the TCR CDR3 was performed with the HTBI primer set and the Qiagen OneStep RT-PCR kit. The public reads were reprocessed in TCRdb via fastp at Q25 and MiXCR, keeping in-frame beta chains. CDR3 protein duplicates are merged, each entry listing the most common genes and DNA. This sample lists more than 500,000 distinct CDR3 sequences; about 16% were detected once. Approximately 32% of the sample is taken by the ten largest. Sequenced: blood. Receptors were obtained from a woman under 40 with Graves' ophthalmopathy.

The chain joins TRBV7-2 to TRBJ1-1; maybe TRBD1 (6 bases). The V gene's germline CDR1 is SGHTA and CDR2 FQGNSA. The CDR3 is 13 amino acids. V was cut by 1 base and J by 7 bases, with 10 bases left in between. Written as DNA, the CDR3 is TGTGCCAGCAGCTTAGAGGGACACGGTGAAGCTTTCTTT. Translated, it gives CASSLEGHGEAFF.

This sequence joins TRBV15 and TRBJ2-2, with 8 bases lining up with TRBD1. Trimming removed 0 bases from V and 8 bases from J; junction bases left unmatched: 11. CDR3 length: 17 amino acids. The V gene's germline CDR1 is LNHNV and CDR2 YYDKDF (reference sequence). CDR3 DNA: TGTGCCACCAGCAGAGATTATTTTAGGACAGGGAAAGGGGAGCTGTTTTTT. It specifies CATSRDYFRTGKGELFF.

The chain couples TRBV29-1 to TRBJ1-2; D gene uncertain. V lost 6 bases and J lost 6, with 5 bases in between. Germline CDR1 reads SQVTM; CDR2 reads ANQGSEA. The CDR3 consists of 9 residues. This CDR3 reads CSVSDGYTF. The DNA of the CDR3 is TGCAGCGTGTCAGATGGCTACACCTTC.

This clonotype came up many times. This sequence joins TRBV20-1 and TRBJ1-2, with 9 bases lining up with TRBD1. Germline V gene sequence: CDR1 DFQATT, CDR2 SNEGSKA (reference sequence). This CDR3 spans 15 amino acids. The CDR3 region has the DNA TGCAGCGCCCAGTTGTGGGGACAGGGTAACTATGGCTACACCTTC. Amino acids: CSAQLWGQGNYGYTF.

The sample holds many counts of this clonotype. The chain joins TRBV15 to TRBJ2-7; 9 bases agree with TRBD2. This CDR3 has 15 residues. Germline V gene lookup returns CDR1 LNHNV and CDR2 YYDKDF (reference sequence). Trimming at V came to 5 bases and at J to 3 bases, leaving 8 bases not matched to a gene. The CDR3 loop reads CATSLTAGGIYEQYF. The CDR3 coding sequence is TGTGCCACCAGCCTAACGGCGGGAGGGATCTACGAGCAGTACTTC.

This clonotype was observed at least ten times. The V call is TRBV7-8, the J call TRBJ1-2; TRBD1 agrees at 9 bases. Per the germline V gene, CDR1 is SGHVS and CDR2 is FQNEAQ. The length of the CDR3 is 13 residues. Unmatched junction bases numbered 4, after V lost 5 bases and J lost 6 bases. CDR3 region: CASSPTGGHGYTF. The DNA for the CDR3 is TGTGCCAGCAGCCCCACAGGGGGCCATGGCTACACCTTC.

This clonotype was seen ten or more times. V and J are TRBV30 and TRBJ2-7; TRBD1 agrees at 7 bases. Germline trimming cut 4 bases from V and 8 bases from J; bases unmatched to any gene: 17. The CDR3 consists of 15 residues. Germline values: CDR1 GTSNPN, CDR2 SVGIG (reference sequence). CDR3 amino acids: CAWIRSVGQSTKQYF. The CDR3 nucleotides read TGTGCCTGGATTCGAAGTGTGGGACAGAGTACGAAGCAGTACTTC.

This clonotype appeared many times. This chain uses TRBV5-1 with TRBJ1-1; TRBD1 aligns across 7 bases. The CDR3 totals 16 residues. CDR1 SGHRS and CDR2 YFSETQ come from the germline V gene. V lost 0 bases to trimming and J lost 4 bases; unmatched junction nucleotides: 9. As DNA, the CDR3 is TGCGCCAGCAGCTTGGGACAGGGCGTGATGAGCACTGAAGCTTTCTTT. Protein: CASSLGQGVMSTEAFF.

This clonotype was detected ten times or more. CDR3 nucleotide sequence: TGCAGTGCTAGAGTATCCGAGACATCTAGCACAGATACGCAGTATTTT. Translated: CSARVSETSSTDTQYF. The V call is TRBV20-1, the J call TRBJ2-3, with unresolved D. V gave up 1 base and J gave up 0 bases, with 14 bases separating them. This CDR3 has 16 amino acids. Germline V gene data show CDR1 as DFQATT and CDR2 as SNEGSKA (reference sequence).

V usage is TRBV4-3 and J usage is TRBJ1-5, with 8 positions matching TRBD1. CDR3 length equals 17 residues. From germline, CDR1 is LGHNA and CDR2 YSLEER. Trimming cost V 2 bases and J 7 bases; bases outside gene matches: 13. CDR3 sequence (DNA): TGCGCCAGCAGCCAATCGTTGCGACAGGGGTTGGGACAGCCCCAGCATTTT. Its translation: CASSQSLRQGLGQPQHF.

DNA of the CDR3: TGTGCCAGCAGCGAGGGACTAGCGGGAGGGAAGGAGCAGTTCTTC. This codes for CASSEGLAGGKEQFF. The chain employs TRBV7-2 and TRBJ2-1; 16 nucleotides match TRBD2. The ends lost 5 bases at V and 10 bases at J; junction bases unmatched: 5. This CDR3 has 15 residues. Germline CDR1 SGHTA, CDR2 FQGNSA.

Comments on this clonotype: A much larger clone differs from this one at a single base, so this may be a read error. This chain connects TRBV20-1 to TRBJ2-7; 7 bases line up with TRBD2. The germline CDR1 and CDR2 sequences are DFQATT and SNEGSKA (reference sequence). Trimming took 1 base from V and 3 from J; bases not matched to a gene: 0. This CDR3 region has 12 residues. Here the CDR3 reads CSARGGGYEQYF. In DNA, the CDR3 is TGCAGTGCTAGAGGCGGGGGCTACGAGCAGTACTTC.

The chain joins TRBV19 to TRBJ2-7; perhaps TRBD1 as D (5 bases). The V gene lost 11 bases and the J gene lost 4 bases, with 18 bases spanning the gap. Germline assignment: CDR1 LNHDA and CDR2 SQIVND (reference sequence). The CDR3 is 13 amino acids. The CDR3 DNA reads as TGTGCCGGGAATTGGACACCGATTTACGAGCAGTACTTC. It encodes CAGNWTPIYEQYF.

The rearrangement uses TRBV5-4 and TRBJ2-3; 9 bases agree with TRBD1. The J segment lost 3 bases and the V segment lost 4 bases, leaving 6 bases of the junction unmatched. Germline-derived CDR1 and CDR2 are SGHNT and YYREEE (reference sequence). The CDR3 consists of 15 residues. The CDR3 reads CASSAGTGRTDTQYF. The CDR3, as DNA: TGTGCCAGCAGCGCCGGGACAGGGAGAACAGATACGCAGTATTTT.

The CDR3 sequence is CASTGGSNQPQHF. The DNA of the CDR3 is TGTGCCAGCACGGGGGGAAGCAATCAGCCCCAGCATTTT. The chain joins TRBV6-2 or TRBV6-3 to TRBJ1-5, with D perhaps matching TRBD1 (5 bases). CDR1 is MNHEY and CDR2 is SVGEGT in the germline V gene. CDR3 size: 13 residues. V lost 7 bases and J lost 1, with 8 bases in between.

In this sample, this clonotype turned up many times. The chain couples TRBV6-1 to TRBJ1-1, with D hard to call. Germline V gene lookup returns CDR1 MNHNS and CDR2 SASEGT. This CDR3 contains 15 residues. V was shortened by 3 bases and J by 1 base, with 12 bases between the two germline ends. In DNA form, the CDR3 reads TGTGCCAGCAGTGACCGACCGACGGCGAACACTGAAGCTTTCTTT. Amino acid sequence: CASSDRPTANTEAFF.